One sample yielded the 17 T cell receptor beta chains listed below, sequenced in a study of T-cell reconstitution after alpha-beta-depleted transplantation in children. Using unique molecular identifiers, the investigators prepared the TCRbeta library. TCRdb processed the PCR reads anew with MiXCR; each CDR3 protein has one entry. The sample includes around 300,000 distinct CDR3 sequences, around 10% seen only once; the top ten take around 7.5%. Sequencing used PBMCs, obtained before TCRalphabeta/CD19-depleted stem cell transplant. These receptors all stem from a boy younger than two with acute myeloid leukemia, due to receive a stem cell transplant.

Concerning this clonotype itself: It may be a read error: a sequence one base away is much more abundant. In nucleotides, the CDR3 is TGTGCCACCAGTGAGTCGATGGTGGGAAGCGAGCAGTACTTC. Amino acids: CATSESMVGSEQYF. The rearrangement uses TRBV10-3 and TRBJ2-7, with D uncertain. The CDR3 contains 14 residues. CDR1 and CDR2 from the germline V gene are ENHRY and SYGVKD.

This clonotype was found many times. The rearrangement joins TRBV9 to TRBJ2-3; D might be TRBD2 (6 bases). Germline V CDR1 and CDR2: SGDLS, YYNGEE. The CDR3 is made up of 13 amino acids. V was shortened by 0 bases and J by 8 bases, with 10 bases between the two germline ends. In DNA, the CDR3 is TGTGCCAGCAGCGTAGACCCGCGGGGTACGCAGTATTTT. Protein product: CASSVDPRGTQYF.

V is TRBV6-1 and J is TRBJ2-1; 12 bases are a match to TRBD2. This CDR3 is 18 amino acids long. Germline V gives CDR1 MNHNS, CDR2 SASEGT. The J segment lost 0 bases and the V segment lost 5 bases, leaving 8 bases of the junction unmatched. The CDR3 loop is CASSTGLAGYRSYNEQFF. The CDR3 DNA follows: TGTGCCAGCAGTACGGGACTAGCGGGCTACCGCTCCTACAATGAGCAGTTCTTC.

This clonotype was seen ten or more times. J is TRBJ1-1 and V is TRBV7-2; 8 nucleotides agree with TRBD1. Trimming at V came to 2 bases and at J to 4 bases, leaving 3 bases not matched to a gene. Germline CDR1 reads SGHTA; CDR2 reads FQGNSA. The CDR3 spans 14 residues. The DNA of the CDR3 is TGTGCCAGCAGCTTACACAGGGGGTTCACTGAAGCTTTCTTT. It translates to CASSLHRGFTEAFF.

The J gene is TRBJ2-4, the V gene TRBV20-1; perhaps TRBD1 as D (6 bases). Germline V gene sequence: CDR1 DFQATT, CDR2 SNEGSKA (reference sequence). CDR3 length: 13 residues. Deletions cut 6 bases from V and 2 bases from J, with 11 bases between. The chain's CDR3 is CSAEQGTKNIQYF. The CDR3 DNA reads TGCAGTGCGGAGCAGGGGACCAAAAACATTCAGTACTTC.

A word on this clonotype: Being one base from a much bigger clone, this may be a read error. The chain couples TRBV12-3 or TRBV12-4 to TRBJ2-7; 11 bases map to TRBD2. This CDR3 contains 15 residues. CDR3 sequence reads: CASSSGTSGSYDQYF. CDR3 sequence (DNA): TGTGCCAGCAGTTCCGGGACTAGCGGATCCTACGACCAGTACTTC.

This clonotype has ten or more counts. The J gene is TRBJ2-7, the V gene TRBV5-1; D tentatively fits TRBD1 or TRBD2 (5 bases each). The CDR3 contains 21 residues. CDR1 is SGHRS, CDR2 YFSETQ, per germline. Trimming removed 4 bases from V and 2 bases from J, with 34 bases in between. The CDR3 spells CASSPNTSLNTGTPQPYEQYF. In DNA form, the CDR3 reads TGCGCCAGCAGCCCAAATACGTCACTTAATACCGGGACCCCTCAACCCTACGAGCAGTACTTC.

This clonotype was picked up many times. The chain carries TRBV7-9 and TRBJ2-1; the D is unclear. The CDR3 spans 14 residues. The germline CDR1 and CDR2 sequences are SEHNR and FQNEAQ (reference sequence). V was shortened by 5 bases and J by 3 bases, with 11 bases between the two germline ends. The CDR3 DNA sequence: TGTGCCAGCAGCCACCTGCAAGGCTACAATGAGCAGTTCTTC. It yields the protein CASSHLQGYNEQFF.

Ten or more counts support this clonotype. One end of the junction varies from germline; a read error may be responsible. The chain has TRBV28 and TRBJ1-1; D might be TRBD1 (5 bases). The CDR3 length is 12 residues. Germline V gene sequence: CDR1 MDHEN, CDR2 SYDVKM. This CDR3 reads CASSLGDTEAFF. The CDR3 coding sequence is TGCGCCAGCAGCTTGGGGGACACTGAAGCTTTCTTT.

This clonotype showed up many times. The rearrangement links TRBV5-1 to TRBJ2-3; D is undetermined. Per germline, CDR1 SGHRS and CDR2 YFSETQ. V gave up 1 base and J gave up 4 bases, with 4 bases separating them. This CDR3 is 12 amino acids long. DNA for the CDR3: TGCGCCAGCAGCTTGTACCCAGATACGCAGTATTTT. Encoded protein: CASSLYPDTQYF. The whole variable domain, remainder taken from reference TRBV5-1 and TRBJ2-3, is KAGVTQTPRYLIKTRGQQVTLSCSPISGHRSVSWYQQTPGQGLQFLFEYFSETQRNKGNFPGRFSGRQFSNSRSEMNVSTLELGDSALYLCASSLYPDTQYFGPGTRLTVL.

The gene calls are TRBV6-5 and TRBJ1-6; perhaps TRBD1 as D (6 bases). Germline V gene lookup returns CDR1 MNHEY and CDR2 SVGAGI. This CDR3 contains 15 residues. V dropped 0 bases and J dropped 6 bases, with 9 bases sitting between them. CDR3 nucleotide sequence: TGTGCCAGCAGTTACTCAGGGGGGGCTAATTCACCCCTCCACTTT. Its protein product is CASSYSGGANSPLHF.

The rearrangement joins TRBV27 to TRBJ2-7, with D maybe TRBD1 (6 bases). Looked up from germline, CDR1 is MNHEY and CDR2 is SMNVEV (reference sequence). V lost 5 bases and J lost 2, with 13 bases in between. The CDR3 is made up of 14 amino acids. Here the CDR3 DNA reads TGTGCCAGCAGTCCCCGGGACATAGCCTACGAGCAGTACTTC. Translated: CASSPRDIAYEQYF.

The chain has TRBV4-2 and TRBJ2-2; no reliable D call. The CDR3 length is 15 residues. Germline CDR1 and CDR2: LGHNA and YNFKEQ. Trimming took off 0 bases at V and 6 bases at J, with 11 bases between the two ends. The chain's CDR3 is CASSQERYMAGELFF. CDR3 nucleotides: TGTGCCAGCAGCCAAGAACGCTATATGGCCGGGGAGCTGTTTTTT.

About this clonotype itself: This could be a read error, since a much larger clone is one nucleotide away. V usage is TRBV5-4 and J usage is TRBJ2-7, with D hard to call. V lost 2 bases, J lost 0 bases, and 9 bases lay in between. CDR1 and CDR2 from the germline V gene are SGHNT and YYREEE (reference sequence). The CDR3 runs 14 residues. DNA for the CDR3: TGTGCCAGCAGCTTCGAGGTTCTCTCCTACGAGCAGTACTTC. Protein: CASSFEVLSYEQYF.

This clonotype was picked up many times. V gene TRBV29-1 combines with J gene TRBJ2-5, with TRBD2 identical over 8 bases. Germline values: CDR1 SQVTM, CDR2 ANQGSEA. J gave up 3 bases and V 3 bases, and 0 bases lay outside the gene matches. The CDR3 is made up of 12 amino acids. The CDR3 nucleotides are TGCAGCGTTGACGGGGGGGAAGAGACCCAGTACTTC. It encodes CSVDGGEETQYF.

At least ten counts were recorded for this clonotype. The V and J genes are TRBV7-9 and TRBJ2-1, with TRBD2 identical over 8 bases. V was pared by 7 bases and J by 7 bases, with 9 bases of the junction left unmatched. The CDR3 runs to 14 residues. Germline CDR1 is SEHNR and CDR2 is FQNEAQ (reference sequence). The DNA for the CDR3 is TGTGCCAGCATGGACGGGGGGGCCTGGAATGAGCAGTTCTTC. Translating gives CASMDGGAWNEQFF.

The table lists this clonotype with many counts. The chain joins TRBV10-3 to TRBJ2-2; D is perhaps TRBD1 (5 bases). Germline CDR1 ENHRY, CDR2 SYGVKD. The V gene lost 0 bases and the J gene lost 3 bases, with 8 bases spanning the gap. The length of the CDR3 is 15 residues. CDR3: CAISESQGDTGELFF. CDR3 coding DNA: TGTGCCATCAGTGAGTCGCAAGGGGACACCGGGGAGCTGTTTTTT.